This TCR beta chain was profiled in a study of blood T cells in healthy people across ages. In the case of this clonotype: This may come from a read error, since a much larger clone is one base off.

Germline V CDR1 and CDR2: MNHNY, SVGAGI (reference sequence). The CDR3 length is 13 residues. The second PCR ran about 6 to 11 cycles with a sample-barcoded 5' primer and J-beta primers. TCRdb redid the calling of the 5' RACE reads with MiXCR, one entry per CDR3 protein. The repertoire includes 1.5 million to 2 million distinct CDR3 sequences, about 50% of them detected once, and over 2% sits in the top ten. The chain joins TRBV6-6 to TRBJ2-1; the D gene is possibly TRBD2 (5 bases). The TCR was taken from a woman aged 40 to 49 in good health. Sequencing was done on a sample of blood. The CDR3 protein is CARSYSGYNEQFF. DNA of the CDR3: TGTGCCCGCAGTTACTCGGGGTACAATGAGCAGTTCTTC.